The rows below give T cell receptor beta chains drawn from one sample of a study of a mutant IDH1 vaccine in newly diagnosed glioma. Their cognate antigens are unknown. Here immunoSEQ multiplex PCR was the method, and the copy in TCRdb shows in-frame clones only, minus some. The sample lists 30,000 to 40,000 clones; around 80% were seen once. The input for sequencing was PBMCs, taken from a glioma patient whose treatment included an IDH1 peptide vaccine. All receptors come from a middle-aged man with glioma. Some clones in this sample may be carry-over from other donors' samples. The CDR3 runs from the conserved cysteine through the conserved F or W. D genes are given only for firm matches. The size of a clone is reported for some rows only, either as once, few or many, or as a class for expanded clones.

>TRBJ2-5|TRBV25-1|-|-
CASSESDTQETQYF
TGTGCCAGCAGTGAATCGGACACCCAAGAGACCCAGTACTTC
>TRBJ1-1|TRBV7-8|TRBD1|-
CASSRDRGPSMNTEAFF
TGTGCCAGCAGCAGGGACAGGGGGCCCTCCATGAACACTGAAGCTTTCTTT
>TRBJ1-2|TRBV2|-|-
CASSFTQTGLTGHGYTF
TGTGCCAGCAGTTTTACGCAGACAGGCCTCACAGGCCATGGCTACACCTTC
>TRBJ1-4|TRBV4-1|TRBD1|-
CASSLEGAGNEKLFF
TGCGCCAGCAGCCTTGAGGGGGCGGGTAATGAAAAACTGTTTTTT
>TRBJ2-7|TRBV20-1|-|-
CSAKERYEQYF
TGCAGTGCAAAAGAGCGCTACGAGCAGTACTTC
>TRBJ2-7|TRBV2|TRBD1|-
CASRFGTGSYEQYF
TGTGCCAGCAGGTTCGGGACAGGGTCCTACGAGCAGTACTTC
>TRBJ2-1|TRBV19|-|-
CASNHPGYNEQFF
TGTGCCAGTAATCACCCGGGCTACAATGAGCAGTTCTTC
>TRBJ1-2|TRBV2|-|once
CASSDVGSAYTF
TGTGCCAGCAGTGATGTAGGGTCTGCGTACACCTTC
>TRBJ1-2|TRBV4-1|-|-
CASSPLTGGLSEVYGYTF
TGCGCCAGCAGCCCACTGACTGGCGGTTTATCCGAAGTCTATGGCTACACCTTC
>TRBJ1-1|TRBV28|-|-
CAARGDTEAFF
TGTGCCGCGCGAGGGGACACTGAAGCTTTCTTT
>TRBJ2-6|TRBV6-5|-|-
CASSYRKGHGANVLTF
TGTGCCAGCAGTTATCGAAAAGGGCATGGGGCCAACGTCCTGACTTTC
>TRBJ2-3|TRBV7-2|-|-
CASSSIGGSTDTQYF
TGTGCCAGCAGCTCTATAGGGGGAAGCACAGATACGCAGTATTTT
>TRBJ2-5|TRBV6-1|TRBD1|-
CASSPGTVQETQYF
TGTGCCAGCAGCCCCGGGACAGTCCAAGAGACCCAGTACTTC
>TRBJ2-7|TRBV5-1|TRBD2|once
CASSLSPRAGGDYEQYF
TGCGCCAGCAGCTTGAGCCCCCGTGCGGGGGGGGATTACGAGCAGTACTTC
>TRBJ1-1|TRBV6-5|-|-
CASSPAGNIPAFF
TGTGCCAGCAGCCCCGCGGGGAACATACCAGCTTTCTTT
>TRBJ2-2|TRBV18|TRBD1|few
CASSTGGNTGELFF
TGTGCCAGCTCAACAGGGGGGAACACCGGGGAGCTGTTTTTT
>TRBJ1-5|TRBV29-1|TRBD1|once
CSVRTGNEPQPQHF
TGCAGCGTCAGGACAGGGAACGAGCCGCAGCCCCAGCATTTT
>TRBJ1-1|TRBV27|TRBD1|-
CASSYRGRKNTEAFF
TGTGCCAGCAGTTACAGGGGGCGAAAGAACACTGAAGCTTTCTTT
>TRBJ2-1|TRBV14|-|-
CASSQVLSYSHNEQFF
TGTGCCAGCAGCCAAGTCCTGTCTTATAGCCACAATGAGCAGTTCTTC
>TRBJ1-2|TRBV10-3|-|-
CAIRGGAVGYTF
TGTGCCATCAGGGGGGGGGCCGTGGGCTACACCTTC
>TRBJ1-1|TRBV28|TRBD1|once
CASRLQGRGTEAFF
TGTGCCAGCAGGCTACAGGGGAGGGGGACTGAAGCTTTCTTT
>TRBJ2-7|TRBV5-1|-|-
CASSFGTRESEQYF
TGCGCCAGCAGCTTCGGGACCAGGGAGAGCGAGCAGTACTTC
>TRBJ1-1|TRBV9|-|-
CASSVVGGNTEAFF
TGTGCCAGCAGCGTAGTGGGGGGAAACACTGAAGCTTTCTTT
>TRBJ1-1|TRBV4-2|TRBD1|-
CASSQVSRGQGFFEAFF
TGTGCCAGCAGCCAAGTTTCCCGGGGACAGGGCTTTTTTGAAGCTTTCTTT
>TRBJ1-1|TRBV11-2|-|-
CASSLSMNTEAFF
TGTGCCAGCAGCCTATCAATGAACACTGAAGCTTTCTTT
>TRBJ1-5|TRBV27|-|-
CASRPSGTGNQPQHF
TGTGCCAGCAGACCTTCGGGGACTGGCAATCAGCCCCAGCATTTT
>TRBJ1-1|TRBV28|-|-
CASSLQWNTEAFF
TGTGCCAGCAGTCTGCAGTGGAACACTGAAGCTTTCTTT
>TRBJ2-7|TRBV10-2|TRBD1|once
CASSDSGTASYEQYF
TGCGCCAGCAGTGACTCCGGGACAGCCTCCTACGAGCAGTACTTC
>TRBJ2-7|TRBV28|TRBD2|-
CASSTPGTSGKQYF
TGTGCCAGCAGTACCCCAGGGACTAGCGGTAAGCAGTACTTC
>TRBJ2-2|TRBV5-1|-|-
CASSVRDGNTGELFF
TGCGCCAGCAGCGTCCGGGACGGGAACACCGGGGAGCTGTTTTTT
>TRBJ1-1|TRBV5-1|-|-
CASSLTGNTEAFF
TGCGCCAGCAGCTTGACAGGGAACACTGAAGCTTTCTTT
>TRBJ1-1|TRBV6-5|-|-
CASSYSSRSTEAFF
TGTGCCAGCAGTTACTCGAGTAGGTCGACTGAAGCTTTCTTT
>TRBJ1-5|TRBV11-2|-|-
CASSLGGGGEVEPQHF
TGTGCCAGCAGCTTAGGGGGCGGGGGCGAGGTGGAGCCCCAGCATTTT
>TRBJ2-5|TRBV5-6|-|-
CASSLGPGETQYF
TGTGCCAGCAGCTTGGGCCCCGGAGAGACCCAGTACTTC
>TRBJ1-2|TRBV7-2|TRBD1|-
CASSHRQGGYGYTF
TGTGCCAGCAGCCATAGACAGGGGGGGTATGGCTACACCTTC
>TRBJ1-6|TRBV7-8|TRBD1|once
CASSLGQGRNSPLHF
TGTGCCAGCAGCTTAGGACAGGGTCGAAATTCACCCCTCCACTTT
>TRBJ2-5|TRBV11-2|-|-
CASSPQETQYF
TGTGCCAGCAGCCCACAAGAGACCCAGTACTTC
>TRBJ2-1|TRBV2|TRBD1|-
CASSEAGDSYNEQFF
TGTGCCAGCAGTGAAGCCGGGGACAGTTACAATGAGCAGTTCTTC
>TRBJ2-1|TRBV30|TRBD2|-
CAWSGGGSSYNEQFF
TGTGCCTGGAGTGGCGGGGGGAGCTCCTACAATGAGCAGTTCTTC
>TRBJ1-1|TRBV4-1|-|few
CASSQDWPGEAFF
TGCGCCAGCAGCCAAGATTGGCCAGGGGAAGCTTTCTTT